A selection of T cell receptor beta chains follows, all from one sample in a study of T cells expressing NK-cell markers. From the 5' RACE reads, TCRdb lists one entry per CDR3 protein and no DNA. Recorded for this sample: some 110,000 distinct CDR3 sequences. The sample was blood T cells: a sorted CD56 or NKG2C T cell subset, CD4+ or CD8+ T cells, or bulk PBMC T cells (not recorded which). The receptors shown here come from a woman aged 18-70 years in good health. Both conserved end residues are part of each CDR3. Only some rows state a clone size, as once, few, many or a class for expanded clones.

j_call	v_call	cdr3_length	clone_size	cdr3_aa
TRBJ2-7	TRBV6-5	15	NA	CASSYSAHSGYEQYF
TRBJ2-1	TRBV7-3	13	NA	CASSPNTGTAFYF
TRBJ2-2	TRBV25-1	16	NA	CASSEIGGLYTGELFF
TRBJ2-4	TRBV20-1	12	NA	CSARPRFPDLYF
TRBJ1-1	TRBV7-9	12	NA	CASSFGPFEAFF
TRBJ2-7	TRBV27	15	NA	CASSSWASGTYEQYF
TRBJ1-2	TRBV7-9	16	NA	CASSLDIGTVNYGYTF
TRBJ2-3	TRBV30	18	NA	CAWSPYPLAGVVGDTQYF
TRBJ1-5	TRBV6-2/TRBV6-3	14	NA	CASMDPGGGQPQHF
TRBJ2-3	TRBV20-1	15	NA	CSARPGLAGTDTQYF
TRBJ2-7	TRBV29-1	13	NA	CSASSGASYEQYF
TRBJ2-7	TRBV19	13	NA	CASSTDSSYEQYF
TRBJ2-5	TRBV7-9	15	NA	CASSFGQGTNGDQYF
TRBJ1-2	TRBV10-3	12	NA	CAIAQGADGYTF
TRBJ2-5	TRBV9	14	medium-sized	CASSVGRNKETQYF
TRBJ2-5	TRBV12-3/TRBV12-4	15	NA	CASSFLGDIQETQYF
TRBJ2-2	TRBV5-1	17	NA	CASSFYLGQLNTGELFF
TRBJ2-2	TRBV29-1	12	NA	CSVEWVTGELFF
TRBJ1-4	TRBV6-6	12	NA	CASTPGREKLFF
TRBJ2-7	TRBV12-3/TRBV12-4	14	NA	CASTSGLAGGGQYF
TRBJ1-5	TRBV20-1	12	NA	CSARDGDQPQHF
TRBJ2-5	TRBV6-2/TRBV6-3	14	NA	CASSPSWMGETQYF